The rows below give T cell receptor beta chains drawn from one sample of a study of T cell changes during pregnancy in multiple sclerosis. Sequencing used immunoSEQ multiplex PCR; TCRdb keeps in-frame clones, though not all of them. The sample shows some 55,000 clones, around nine tenths of them seen only once. The material sequenced was peripheral blood from another person, used as feeder cells. Receptor source: a human donor whose cells served as feeder cells for cultures in a pregnancy study. CDR3s include the opening cysteine and the closing phenylalanine or tryptophan. D genes are given only for firm matches. Expanded clones are given a class, and other clones once, few, many or no size at all.

D gene	clone size	V gene	J gene	CDR3 DNA	CDR3 protein
.	.	TRBV7-2	TRBJ2-3	TGTGCCAGCACCGGGGGGCAGCGGAGTCGCACAGATACGCAGTATTTT	CASTGGQRSRTDTQYF
.	.	TRBV6-5	TRBJ1-6	TGTGCCAGCAGTCCTTATCAGGGATTTAATTCACCCCTCCACTTT	CASSPYQGFNSPLHF
TRBD1	.	TRBV5-1	TRBJ2-3	TGCGCCAGCAGCTTGGCGGGACAGGGGAGGAGGCTGGCAGATACGCAGTATTTT	CASSLAGQGRRLADTQYF
.	.	TRBV14	TRBJ2-3	TGTGCCAGCAGCGCATGGGGGGTCACAGATACGCAGTATTTT	CASSAWGVTDTQYF
TRBD2	.	TRBV5-4	TRBJ2-4	TGTGCCAGCAGCCGCGGTAGCGGGAGGGCCGTAAACATTCAGTACTTC	CASSRGSGRAVNIQYF
TRBD1	.	TRBV29-1	TRBJ1-3	TGCAGCGTTCGCGGACAGGGGATCTCTGGAAACACCATATATTTT	CSVRGQGISGNTIYF
TRBD1	once	TRBV5-8	TRBJ2-4	TGTGCCAGCAGCCAGCCGGGACAGGGGAGGTTGGGAAACATTCAGTACTTC	CASSQPGQGRLGNIQYF
.	.	TRBV6-5	TRBJ1-1	TGTGCCAGCAGTTACCAGGGGTGGAGCACTGAAGCTTTCTTT	CASSYQGWSTEAFF
.	.	TRBV6-6	TRBJ1-5	TGTGCCAGCAGGGTTGACCAGCCCCAGCATTTT	CASRVDQPQHF
.	.	TRBV7-2	TRBJ2-7	TGTGCCAGCAGCTTCAGAGTTGGGAGCTCCTACGAGCAGTACTTC	CASSFRVGSSYEQYF
.	.	TRBV9	TRBJ2-1	TGTGCCAGCAGCGCCAGGGGTTACAATGAGCAGTTCTTC	CASSARGYNEQFF
.	.	TRBV15	TRBJ2-3	TGTGCCACCAGCAGAGATGGGAGCGGCACAGATACGCAGTATTTT	CATSRDGSGTDTQYF
TRBD1	.	TRBV6-4	TRBJ2-1	TGTGCCAGCAGTGACCTTAGACAGGGTGAGCAGTTCTTC	CASSDLRQGEQFF
.	once	TRBV20-1	TRBJ2-4	TGCAGTGCTGGAGGAAAGTACTTC	CSAGGKYF
TRBD1	.	TRBV2	TRBJ2-7	TGTGCCAGCAGGGACGGGACAGACTACGAGCAGTACTTC	CASRDGTDYEQYF
.	.	TRBV7-2	TRBJ2-2	TGTGCCAGCAGTCGGAACACCGGGGAGCTGTTTTTT	CASSRNTGELFF
.	.	TRBV7-9	TRBJ1-2	TGTGCCAGCAGCCAGGCAGGGCTCAACTATGGCTACACCTTC	CASSQAGLNYGYTF
.	.	TRBV27	TRBJ1-3	TGTGCCAGCAGTTCCCAGACTGGAAACACCATATATTTT	CASSSQTGNTIYF
.	.	TRBV29-1	TRBJ2-2	TGCAGCGTTGGGGCAGGGGACTCGTCGACCACCGGGGAGCTGTTTTTT	CSVGAGDSSTTGELFF
.	.	TRBV28	TRBJ1-2	TGTGCCAGCAGTTTATCCGTCTATGGCTACACCTTC	CASSLSVYGYTF
.	.	TRBV9	TRBJ2-6	TGTGCCAGCAGCCCATGGACACTCTCTGGGGCCAACGTCCTGACTTTC	CASSPWTLSGANVLTF
.	.	TRBV5-1	TRBJ1-2	TGCGCCAGCAGCTTGGCGGTGAACTATGGCTACACCTTC	CASSLAVNYGYTF
.	.	TRBV7-3	TRBJ2-2	TGTGCCAGCAGTTCGACAGTGACCGGGGAGCTGTTTTTT	CASSSTVTGELFF
.	.	TRBV7-9	TRBJ1-5	TGTGCCAGCAGCTCATCCGATCAGCCCCAGCATTTT	CASSSSDQPQHF
.	.	TRBV6-6	TRBJ1-5	TGTGCCAGCAGTTACTCCTCCGGGTCTCCTCAGCCCCAGCATTTT	CASSYSSGSPQPQHF
.	.	TRBV28	TRBJ2-7	TGTGCCAGCCATGGGGCAGGGGGGGATTCTTGGATTCCGTACTTC	CASHGAGGDSWIPYF